This record concerns one T cell receptor (beta chain) sequence. Its specificity is unknown. As every portion of the isolated RNA was reverse transcribed, the sequencing read expressed TCRB transcripts. TCRdb keeps only in-frame clones here, not all; method: immunoSEQ multiplex PCR. The table lists approximately 600,000 clones, roughly 12% of them singletons. The data were taken from a study of beta chain features in type 1 diabetes. This CDR3 region has 16 residues. With 0 bases clipped from V and 7 bases from J, the junction kept 9 bases outside the gene matches. In germline, CDR1 is GTSNPN, CDR2 SVGIG (reference sequence). Whole-study results and caveats: Across all four CD4+ subsets, people with type 1 diabetes showed modestly shorter TCRB CDR3s. The study notes PCR might favor shorter templates equally in patients and controls.

Sequenced: naive CD4+ T cells from blood. This TCR derives from a young man with type 1 diabetes. V gene TRBV30 combines with J gene TRBJ1-6; 7 bases line up with TRBD1. CDR3 nucleotide sequence: TGTGCCTGGAGTGTACAAAGGACAGGACCCAATTCACCCCTCCACTTT. It codes for CAWSVQRTGPNSPLHF.